This T cell receptor beta chain originates from a study of post-analysis software for immune sequencing data. The study's findings and limits: For normalized Chao1 diversity, multiple sclerosis patients scored significantly lower than controls did. When patients were compared with controls, five TRBV segments were more frequent, TRBV5-6, TRBV5-1 and TRBV20-1 among them.

CDR1 and CDR2 (germline): MGHDK, SYGVNS. The CDR3 loop spans 16 amino acids. Prepared TCR beta cDNA libraries contained unique molecular identifiers. TCRdb called the PCR reads again in MiXCR, with one record for every CDR3 protein. The sample has some 690,000 distinct CDR3 sequences, around 60% seen once. Remarks on this clonotype: What it binds is unknown.

This clonotype was obtained from a girl between 2 and 10 years old with multiple sclerosis. Material for sequencing was blood. J is TRBJ2-4 and V is TRBV25-1; 9 bases agree with TRBD1. The J call may be wrong; the DNA end is better matched by TRBJ2-7. The CDR3 protein is CASSEQSDRGLYEQYF. The CDR3 nucleotides are TGTGCCAGCAGTGAACAGTCGGACAGGGGCTTATACGAGCAGTACTTC.